What follows is one T cell receptor beta chain and its context. The entry originates in a study of shared T cell receptors in the human thymus. Libraries were prepared by immunoSEQ multiplex PCR; TCRdb keeps only in-frame clonotypes and omits some of them. The table shows 700,000 or so clones, with approximately 83% occurring only once. This CDR3 is 18 amino acids long. Looked up from germline, CDR1 is SGHKS and CDR2 is YYEKEE (reference sequence). The V gene end was trimmed by 0 bases and the J gene end by 9 bases; junction bases not matched to a gene: 18. The data were also submitted as part of a second study, on human thymus T cells. Per that paper: An apparent bias in V and J gene usage was seen in thymic and blood repertoires. Unrelated people showed highly overlapping thymic repertoires, related research reported.

V usage is TRBV5-5 and J usage is TRBJ2-7; 10 nucleotides match TRBD1. Sequenced: thymocytes. The TCR originated in a girl under three years old with a congenital heart defect. The CDR3 nucleotides are TGTGCCAGCAGCTTGGAAGGGCTAGTCGGGACAGGGGTTCGGGTGCAGTACTTC. It is translated as CASSLEGLVGTGVRVQYF.